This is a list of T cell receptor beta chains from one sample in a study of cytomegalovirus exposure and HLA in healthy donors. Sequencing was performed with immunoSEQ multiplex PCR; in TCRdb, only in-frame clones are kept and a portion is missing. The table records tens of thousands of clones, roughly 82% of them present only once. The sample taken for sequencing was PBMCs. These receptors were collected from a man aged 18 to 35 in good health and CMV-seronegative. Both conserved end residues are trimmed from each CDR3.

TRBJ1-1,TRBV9,ASSALTVVNTEAF
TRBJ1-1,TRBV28,ASSYRAGGKTEAF
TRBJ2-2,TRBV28,ASRYPGLETGELF
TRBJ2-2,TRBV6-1,ASSAKTNTGELF
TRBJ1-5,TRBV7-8,ASSLVGQGGQPQH
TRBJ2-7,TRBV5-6,ASSFSGGAYEQY
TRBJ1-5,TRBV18,ASSREGGSNQPQH
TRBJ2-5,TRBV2,ASSDRGGPQETQY
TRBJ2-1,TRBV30,AWSVGLAGGYNEQF
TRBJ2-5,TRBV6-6,ASSPPTGTQETQY
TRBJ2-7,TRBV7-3,ASSVSPGQLQY
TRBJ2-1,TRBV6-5,ASSFMGGNYNEQF
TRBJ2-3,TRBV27,ASRRGRNRADTQY
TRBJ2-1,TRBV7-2,ASSHQEVEQF
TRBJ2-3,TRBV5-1,ASSSGGSDTQY
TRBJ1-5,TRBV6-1,ASSEFTGADQPQH
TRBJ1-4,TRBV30,AWSKTEGEKLF
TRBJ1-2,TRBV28,ASSFVRLSSEGNYGYT
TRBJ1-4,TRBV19,ASSIDGSDNEKLF
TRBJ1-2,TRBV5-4,ASSSNTEDYGYT
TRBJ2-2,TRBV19,ASSILRQGARTGELF
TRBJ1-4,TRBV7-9,ASSYASAGRYNEKLF